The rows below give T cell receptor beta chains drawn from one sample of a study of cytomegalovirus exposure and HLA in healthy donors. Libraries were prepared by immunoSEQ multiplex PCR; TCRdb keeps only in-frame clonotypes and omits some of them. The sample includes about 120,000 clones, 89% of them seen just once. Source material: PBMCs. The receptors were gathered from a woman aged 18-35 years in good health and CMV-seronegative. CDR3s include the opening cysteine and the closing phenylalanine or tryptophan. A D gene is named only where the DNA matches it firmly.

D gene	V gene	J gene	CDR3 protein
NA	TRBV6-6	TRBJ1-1	CASKAGMNTEAFF
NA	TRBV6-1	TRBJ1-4	CASSRGQGEKLFF
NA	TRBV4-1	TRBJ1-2	CASSQDPGRYGYTF
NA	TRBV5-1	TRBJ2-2	CASSPGHLNTGELFF
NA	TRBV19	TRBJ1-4	CASSPGNNEKLFF
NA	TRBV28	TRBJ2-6	CASSLQLSGANVLTF
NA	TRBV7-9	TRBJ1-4	CASSETGSARLEEKLFF
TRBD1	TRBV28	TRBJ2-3	CASSLPDRRDTQYF
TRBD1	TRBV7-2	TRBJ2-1	CASSQRLGTGRNEQFF
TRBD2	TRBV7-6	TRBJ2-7	CASSPTSGEYYEQYF
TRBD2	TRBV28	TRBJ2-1	CASSSRGGRSSYNEQFF
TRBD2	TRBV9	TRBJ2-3	CASSTGLAVSDTQYF
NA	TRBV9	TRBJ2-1	CASSVGGHRYNEQFF
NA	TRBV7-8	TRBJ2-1	CASSFGRRDSPYNEQFF
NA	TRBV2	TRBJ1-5	CASRNRGLEQPQHF
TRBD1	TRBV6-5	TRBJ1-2	CASRPGQGYGYTF
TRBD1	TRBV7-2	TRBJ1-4	CASSQWGPGTANEKLFF
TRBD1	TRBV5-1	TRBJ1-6	CASSLSSGQGVSPLHF
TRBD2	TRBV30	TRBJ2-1	CAWSPGLGGGKGLAGGEQFF
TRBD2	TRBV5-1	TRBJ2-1	CASSITSGRYNEQFF
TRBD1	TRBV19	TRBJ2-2	CASSIVPGQGTGELFF
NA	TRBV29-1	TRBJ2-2	CSVTLGATFTGELFF
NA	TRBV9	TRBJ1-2	CASSGGGPGDGYTF
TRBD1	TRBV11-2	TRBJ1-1	CASSSRQGIKVSTEAFF